This TCR beta chain is drawn from a study of low-dose radiotherapy and immunotherapy resistance in tumors. Across the study: Per fraction, Cohort 2 was given 1 Gy every two weeks, accumulating a total of 13 Gy over 26 weeks. With cycle 1 day 1 as the start, patients took oral aspirin 300 mg daily for four cycles.

Ten or more counts support this clonotype. Trimming removed 6 bases at V and 4 bases at J, with 12 bases between. CDR3 size: 13 residues. Germline V gives CDR1 WSHSY, CDR2 SAAADI. TRAV and TRBV primers primed cDNA for both TCRalpha and TCRbeta. Both a constant-region primer and a V-primer adapter served to amplify TCRs across about 20 PCR cycles. A single record per CDR3 protein comes from TCRdb applying MiXCR to the reads. In the table there are roughly 38,000 distinct CDR3 sequences, less than 25% of which are singletons. Documented time point: after trial treatment. Indicated treatment: LDRT plus nivolumab, ipilimumab, low-dose cyclophosphamide and aspirin (RACIN trial). Nivolumab, ipilimumab, aspirin, low-dose cyclophosphamide and low-dose radiotherapy were given to donors. The patients who were eligible all carried advanced solid tumors that lacked tumor-infiltrating lymphocytes, meaning the tumors were TIL-negative.

The sequencing here drew on PBMCs, taken after low-dose radiotherapy plus immunotherapy. The rearrangement links TRBV10-2 to TRBJ2-5; D ambiguous. The sequence came from a female donor with ovarian cancer. The CDR3 is CASSFGWGETQYF. The CDR3 region has the DNA TGCGCCAGCAGCTTTGGATGGGGAGAGACCCAGTACTTC.